The text below deals with one T cell receptor beta chain. Sequencing was performed with immunoSEQ multiplex PCR; in TCRdb, only in-frame clones are kept and a portion is missing. This sample has 65,000 or so clones, with approximately 86% found just once. J gave up 4 bases and V 5 bases, and 9 bases lay outside the gene matches. Germline assignment: CDR1 SGHNT and CDR2 YYREEE (reference sequence). The CDR3 length is 17 residues. This entry belongs to a study of glioma-infiltrating T cells after dendritic cell vaccination. Study at large: Samples are from glioblastoma patients in Phase I and II dendritic cell vaccine trials. Patients received autologous tumor lysate-pulsed dendritic cell vaccination between about 2002 and 2013.

Time point reported: after dendritic cell vaccination, including at tumor progression/relapse. All glioblastoma patients lacked an isocitrate dehydrogenase mutation. V and J are TRBV5-4 and TRBJ2-6, with TRBD1 matching over 10 bases. Sequences were derived from blood, sampled after dendritic cell vaccination. The TCR was taken from a human donor with glioblastoma. The CDR3 sequence is CASRAGTGASGANVLTF. CDR3 nucleotide sequence: TGTGCCAGCAGAGCCGGGACAGGGGCGTCAGGGGCCAACGTCCTGACTTTC.